This T cell receptor beta chain is drawn from a study of shared clonotypes between healthy human individuals. Study-level points and caveats: Investigators collected only blood, and repertoires in tissues likely differ.

All of the donors resided in Nashville, Tennessee, and each was a Caucasian adult. The germline V gene has CDR1 MDHEN and CDR2 SYDVKM. This CDR3 has 14 residues. Losses at the gene ends were 8 bases for V and 5 bases for J; bases not matched to a gene: 5. The protocol was immunoSEQ multiplex PCR, while the TCRdb copy is restricted to in-frame clones and leaves out a portion. The sample includes 1.6 million or so clones, 96% of them seen just once. Details on this clone: Antigen specificity is unknown.

Sequencing was carried out using naive CD4+ T cells sorted from blood. Subset given: CD45RA+ positively selected. This sequence joins TRBV28 and TRBJ2-7, with TRBD2 matching 14 bases. This clonotype was obtained from a young man in good health. CDR3 DNA: TGTGCCAGCCTCAGACTAGCGGGAGGGAACGAGCAGTACTTC. Its protein product is CASLRLAGGNEQYF.